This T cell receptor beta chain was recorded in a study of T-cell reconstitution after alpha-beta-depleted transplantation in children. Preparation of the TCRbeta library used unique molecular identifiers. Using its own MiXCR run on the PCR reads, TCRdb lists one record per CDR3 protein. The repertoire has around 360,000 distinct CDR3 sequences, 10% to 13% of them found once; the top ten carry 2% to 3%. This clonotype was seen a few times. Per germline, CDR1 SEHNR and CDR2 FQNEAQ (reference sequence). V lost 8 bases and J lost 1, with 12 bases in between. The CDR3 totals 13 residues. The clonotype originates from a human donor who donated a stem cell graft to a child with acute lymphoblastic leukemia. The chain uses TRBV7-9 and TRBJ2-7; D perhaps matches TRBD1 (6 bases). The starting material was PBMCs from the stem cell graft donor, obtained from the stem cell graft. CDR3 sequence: CASARTESYEQYF. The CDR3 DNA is TGTGCCAGCGCCCGGACAGAATCCTACGAGCAGTACTTC.